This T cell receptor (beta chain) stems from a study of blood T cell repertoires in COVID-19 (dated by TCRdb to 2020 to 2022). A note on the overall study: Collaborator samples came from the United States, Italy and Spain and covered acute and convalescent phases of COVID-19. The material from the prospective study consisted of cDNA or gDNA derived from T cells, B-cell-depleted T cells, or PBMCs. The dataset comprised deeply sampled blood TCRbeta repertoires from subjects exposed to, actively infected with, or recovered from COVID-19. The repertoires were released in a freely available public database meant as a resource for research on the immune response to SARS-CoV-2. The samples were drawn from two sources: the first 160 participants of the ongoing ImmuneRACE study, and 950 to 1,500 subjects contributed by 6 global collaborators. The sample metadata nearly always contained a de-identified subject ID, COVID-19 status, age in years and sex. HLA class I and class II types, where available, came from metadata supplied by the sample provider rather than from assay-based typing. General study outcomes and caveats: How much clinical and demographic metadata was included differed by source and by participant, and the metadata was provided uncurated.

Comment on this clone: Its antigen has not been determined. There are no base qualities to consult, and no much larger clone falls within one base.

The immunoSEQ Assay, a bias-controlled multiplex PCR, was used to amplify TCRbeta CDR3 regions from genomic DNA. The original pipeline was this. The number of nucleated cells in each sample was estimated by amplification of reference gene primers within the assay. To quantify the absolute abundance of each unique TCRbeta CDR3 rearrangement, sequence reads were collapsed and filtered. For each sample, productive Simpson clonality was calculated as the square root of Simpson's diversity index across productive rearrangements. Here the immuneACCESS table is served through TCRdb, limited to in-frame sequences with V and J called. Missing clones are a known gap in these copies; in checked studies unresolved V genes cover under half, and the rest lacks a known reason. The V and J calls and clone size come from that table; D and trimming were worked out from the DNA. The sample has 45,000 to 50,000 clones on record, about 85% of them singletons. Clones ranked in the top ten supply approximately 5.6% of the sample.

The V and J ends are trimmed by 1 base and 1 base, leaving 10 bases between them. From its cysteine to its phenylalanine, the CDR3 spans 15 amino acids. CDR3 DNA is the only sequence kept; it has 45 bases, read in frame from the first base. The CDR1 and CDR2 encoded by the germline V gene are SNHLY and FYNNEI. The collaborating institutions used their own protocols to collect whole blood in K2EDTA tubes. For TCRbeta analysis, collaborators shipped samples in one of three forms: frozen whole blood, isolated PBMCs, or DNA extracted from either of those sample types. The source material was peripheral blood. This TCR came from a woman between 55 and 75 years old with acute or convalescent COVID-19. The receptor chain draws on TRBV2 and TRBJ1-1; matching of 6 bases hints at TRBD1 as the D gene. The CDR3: CASSEGRTANTEAFF. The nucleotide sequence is TGTGCCAGCAGTGAAGGGCGGACAGCGAACACTGAAGCTTTCTTT.